Shown below are 9 T cell receptor beta chains from a single sample sequenced in a study of T cells after yellow fever vaccination (dated by TCRdb to between 2018 and 2021). Interpreted using the paper, the treatment or condition label stands for: live attenuated yellow fever vaccine strain. The library came from 5' RACE. Sequenced on an Illumina NovaSeq 6000. TCRdb passed the public sequencing reads through fastp at Q25 and MiXCR, retaining productive beta sequences. One record per CDR3 amino acid sequence lists the most common genes and DNA. Recorded for this sample are hundreds of thousands of distinct CDR3 sequences; roughly 3.5% of them occurred a single time. The ten largest clones take up less than 25% of the sample. Here the sequenced sample was PBMCs, taken on the day of the yellow fever booster vaccination. These receptors were collected from a man between 18 and 35 years old who received the YFV17D yellow fever vaccine.

This clonotype was recorded at least ten times. The V call is TRBV12-3 or TRBV12-4, the J call TRBJ1-6; D call uncertain. This CDR3 comprises 14 residues. Trimming removed 6 bases at V and 4 bases at J, with 10 bases between. CDR3 protein: CASREVSYNSPLHF. CDR3 coding DNA: TGTGCCAGCAGAGAAGTGAGTTATAATTCACCCCTCCACTTT.

V usage is TRBV5-1 and J usage is TRBJ1-1; D gene ambiguous. Per the germline V gene, CDR1 is SGHRS and CDR2 is YFSETQ. CDR3 length: 14 amino acids. V was cut by 0 bases and J by 5 bases, with 11 bases left in between. The CDR3 DNA is TGCGCCAGCAGCTTGGAAGGGTCAGGAACTGAAGCTTTCTTT. As protein: CASSLEGSGTEAFF.

This clonotype has ten or more counts. CDR3 protein: CASSPGTGWNEKLFF. DNA for the CDR3: TGTGCCAGCTCACCGGGGACGGGATGGAATGAAAAACTGTTTTTT. V gene TRBV18 combines with J gene TRBJ1-4; weak D call: TRBD1 (5 bases). The CDR3 is made up of 15 amino acids. Looked up from germline, CDR1 is KGHSH and CDR2 is LQKENI. Trimming took off 3 bases at V and 5 bases at J, with 13 bases between the two ends. Full variable domain (missing parts from reference TRBV18 and TRBJ1-4): NAGVMQNPRHLVRRRGQEARLRCSPMKGHSHVYWYRQLPEEGLKFMVYLQKENIIDESGMPKERFSAEFPKEGPSILRIQQVVRGDSAAYFCASSPGTGWNEKLFFGSGTQLSVL.

As for this clonotype: A junction end diverges from the germline sequence, so it may reflect a read error. The V gene is TRBV5-5, the J gene TRBJ2-6; tentative D call: TRBD2 (5 bases). CDR3 length: 17 residues. Germline-derived CDR1 and CDR2 are SGHKS and YYEKEE (reference sequence). The CDR3 is CARSLEVPSSGANVLTF. The CDR3 DNA reads as TGTGCCAGAAGCTTGGAGGTTCCGAGCTCTGGGGCCAACGTCCTGACTTTC.

V and J are TRBV9 and TRBJ2-1; D may be TRBD2 (6 bases). Germline CDR1 and CDR2: SGDLS and YYNGEE. V shed 0 bases and J shed 1 base, with 14 bases lying between them. The CDR3 consists of 17 residues. CDR3 amino acids: CASSVGGGRGSYNEQFF. CDR3 nucleotides: TGTGCCAGCAGCGTAGGAGGAGGGCGGGGATCCTACAATGAGCAGTTCTTC. The variable domain in full, with the rest retrieved from reference TRBV9 and TRBJ2-1, is DSGVTQTPKHLITATGQRVTLRCSPRSGDLSVYWYQQSLDQGLQFLIQYYNGEERAKGNILERFSAQQFPDLHSELNLSSLELGDSALYFCASSVGGGRGSYNEQFFGPGTRLTVL.

CDR3 nucleotides: TGCAGTGCTGACCGCCGGGCCCTAGATACGCAGTATTTT. It encodes CSADRRALDTQYF. This chain links TRBV20-1 with TRBJ2-3; D remains ambiguous. The V end lost 5 bases, the J end lost 5 bases, and 14 bases lay between the germline ends. This CDR3 is 13 amino acids long. Germline CDR1 and CDR2: DFQATT and SNEGSKA (reference sequence).

This clonotype was seen only a few times. This chain connects TRBV3-1 to TRBJ2-3, with D unclear. The germline gives CDR1 LGHDT, CDR2 YNNKEL (reference sequence). V gave up 0 bases and J gave up 0 bases, with 7 bases separating them. This CDR3 has 15 residues. CDR3 nucleotide sequence: TGTGCCAGCAGCCAAGACGGCAGGAGCACAGATACGCAGTATTTT. Its translation: CASSQDGRSTDTQYF.

This clonotype was counted ten times or more. The CDR3 DNA is TGTGCCAGCAGTTACGAGTCTGGAGGGTACAATGAGCAGTTCTTC. Amino acid sequence: CASSYESGGYNEQFF. The V call is TRBV6-5, the J call TRBJ2-1, with D possibly TRBD2 on 6 matching bases. V lost 2 bases and J 4 bases, leaving 12 bases between the germline ends. Looked up from germline, CDR1 is MNHEY and CDR2 is SVGAGI. The CDR3 sequence is 15 residues long.

This clonotype was counted ten times or more. This chain connects TRBV5-6 to TRBJ2-7; 7 nucleotides agree with TRBD1. The CDR3 has 14 residues. Germline V lookup: CDR1 SGHDT, CDR2 YYEEEE. V shed 4 bases and J 4 bases; nucleotides not matched to a gene: 8. CDR3 coding DNA: TGTGCCAGCAGCCTTCGACAGGGTCCTTACGAGCAGTACGTC. Translated: CASSLRQGPYEQYV.